This entry lists 9 T cell receptor beta chains sequenced from one sample in a study of Graves' ophthalmopathy and Graves' hyperthyroidism. Using RNA transcripts, the TCR beta CDR3 regions were amplified. HTBI-primed first-round RT-PCR preceded second-round multiplex PCR. One entry per CDR3 protein, called by TCRdb with MiXCR from the multiplex PCR reads. Of over a million distinct CDR3 sequences listed, less than 45% are singletons. The sequencing sample was made of peripheral blood or thyroid tissue (not recorded which). These TCRs come from an adult man with Graves' hyperthyroidism.

On this clonotype itself: The junction does not match germline at one end; this may be a read error. The chain links TRBV11-2 to TRBJ2-7; tentatively, D is TRBD1 (9 bases). The CDR3 contains 16 residues. The germline gives CDR1 SGHAT, CDR2 FQNNGV. Here the CDR3 reads CASSRGGTGLLGEQYF. CDR3 coding DNA: TGCGCCAGCAGCCGCGGGGGGACAGGGCTTTTGGGTGAGCAGTACTTC.

The sample holds many counts of this clonotype. V and J are TRBV29-1 and TRBJ2-5; TRBD1 matches 11 bases. Germline loops: CDR1 SQVTM, CDR2 ANQGSEA. The CDR3 has 15 residues. V was pared by 4 bases and J by 0 bases, with 4 bases of the junction left unmatched. The CDR3 sequence is CSVVGDRGYQETQYF. The CDR3 bases are TGCAGCGTTGTCGGGGACAGGGGGTACCAAGAGACCCAGTACTTC.

V usage is TRBV15 and J usage is TRBJ2-5; 7 bases line up with TRBD1. Looked up from germline, CDR1 is LNHNV and CDR2 is YYDKDF (reference sequence). CDR3 size: 14 residues. V was clipped by 3 bases and J by 3 bases; unmatched bases: 4. The CDR3 protein is CATSSDGTEETQYF. As DNA, the CDR3 is TGTGCCACCAGCAGTGATGGGACAGAAGAGACCCAGTACTTC.

This clonotype appeared many times. The chain recombines TRBV7-9 with TRBJ2-2, with no clear D. This CDR3 is built from 15 residues. With 2 bases removed from V and 6 bases from J, the gap between germline ends came to 13 bases. Germline V gene sequence: CDR1 SEHNR, CDR2 FQNEAQ (reference sequence). CDR3 residues: CASSLWNRRSGELFF. In nucleotides, the CDR3 is TGTGCCAGCAGCTTATGGAACAGACGATCCGGGGAGCTGTTTTTT.

This clonotype showed up many times. The chain uses TRBV5-1 and TRBJ2-7, with 9 positions matching TRBD1. V lost 7 bases to trimming and J lost 5 bases; unmatched junction nucleotides: 4. Per germline, CDR1 SGHRS and CDR2 YFSETQ. The CDR3 is made up of 12 amino acids. This CDR3 is CASGQGIHEQYF. The CDR3 DNA sequence: TGCGCCAGCGGACAGGGGATCCACGAGCAGTACTTC.

This clonotype has a count of ten or more. This chain connects TRBV5-6 to TRBJ2-5, with D perhaps matching TRBD1 (5 bases). CDR3 length: 13 residues. Germline CDR1 SGHDT, CDR2 YYEEEE. V gave up 3 bases and J gave up 5 bases, with 11 bases separating them. The CDR3 protein is CASSSQGWETQYF. The CDR3 region has the DNA TGTGCCAGCAGCTCTCAGGGATGGGAGACCCAGTACTTC.

This chain connects TRBV6-6 to TRBJ2-7, with D tentatively TRBD2 (5 bases). The germline V and J ends were trimmed by 0 bases and 2 bases, with 8 bases remaining between them. CDR1 and CDR2 from the germline V gene are MNHNY and SVGAGI (reference sequence). The CDR3 loop spans 14 amino acids. The CDR3 DNA reads as TGTGCCAGCAGTTACTCTGGGAGCCCCTACGAGCAGTACTTC. Translating it yields CASSYSGSPYEQYF.

Notes on this clonotype: Its ends do not fully match the called genes, so a read error is possible. This chain uses TRBV5-1 with TRBJ2-6; maybe TRBD2 (7 bases). From germline, CDR1 is SGHRS and CDR2 YFSETQ. This CDR3 region has 13 residues. The CDR3 here is CASSLFGGRVLTF. For the CDR3, the DNA is TGCGCCAGCAGCTTATTCGGGGGGCGCGTCTTGACTTTC.

This clonotype appeared many times. The rearrangement uses TRBV12-3 or TRBV12-4 and TRBJ2-7; D unresolved. The CDR3 loop spans 11 amino acids. The V end lost 3 bases, the J end lost 5 bases, and 5 bases lay between the germline ends. CDR3 loop: CASSFLDEQYF. CDR3 DNA: TGTGCCAGCAGTTTCTTAGACGAGCAGTACTTC.